A selection of T cell receptor beta chains follows, all from one sample in a study of T cells after yellow fever vaccination. A single record per CDR3 protein comes from TCRdb applying MiXCR to the 5' RACE reads. The data contain about 400,000 distinct CDR3 sequences, 6.2% of them seen just once; the ten biggest clones take up approximately 16%. Here the sequenced sample was PBMCs, taken 5 days after the yellow fever booster vaccination. Receptors were obtained from a man aged 25 to 45 who received the YFV17D yellow fever vaccine. The CDR3 runs from the conserved cysteine through the conserved F or W. The order of the fields is J gene, D gene, V gene, clone size, CDR3 protein, CDR3 DNA. D genes are given only for firm matches. Some rows mark clone size as missing; the rest say once, few, many or name a class of expanded clone.

TRBJ1-4 | NA | TRBV6-2/TRBV6-3 | few | CASSYTDLGDRGSEKLFF | TGTGCCAGCAGTTACACCGACCTCGGGGACCGGGGTAGCGAAAAACTGTTTTTT
TRBJ2-7 | TRBD1 | TRBV28 | NA | CASRYTGGKEQYF | TGTGCCAGCAGATATACAGGGGGTAAAGAGCAGTACTTC
TRBJ2-1 | TRBD2 | TRBV18 | NA | CASSRTSGSQFF | TGTGCCAGCTCACGGACTAGCGGGAGTCAGTTCTTC
TRBJ1-5 | NA | TRBV5-1 | many | CATTRHPSNQPQHF | TGCGCCACCACTAGACACCCTAGCAATCAGCCCCAGCATTTT
TRBJ1-1 | NA | TRBV6-5 | few | CASSYSIARNTEAFF | TGTGCCAGCAGTTACTCGATAGCCAGGAACACTGAAGCTTTCTTT
TRBJ2-5 | TRBD1 | TRBV10-3 | NA | CAISESSGGTQYF | TGTGCCATCAGTGAGTCTTCAGGGGGGACCCAGTACTTC
TRBJ2-3 | TRBD2 | TRBV12-3/TRBV12-4 | many | CASSFTSGSTDTQYF | TGTGCCAGCAGTTTTACTAGCGGGAGCACAGATACGCAGTATTTT
TRBJ1-1 | NA | TRBV18 | many | CASFGGIPTFYYEAFF | TGTGCCAGCTTCGGGGGGATCCCAACCTTCTACTATGAAGCTTTCTTT
TRBJ2-7 | TRBD2 | TRBV20-1 | many | CSARGAGGGYEQYF | TGCAGTGCTAGAGGAGCGGGAGGAGGGTACGAGCAGTACTTC
TRBJ2-1 | NA | TRBV29-1 | many | CTVSPRLATHNEQFF | TGCACCGTTTCCCCCCGTTTAGCGACACACAATGAGCAGTTCTTC
TRBJ2-1 | NA | TRBV5-1 | NA | CASSPHAGTPGNEQFF | TGCGCCAGCAGCCCCCACGCCGGGACTCCGGGGAATGAGCAGTTCTTC
TRBJ2-7 | TRBD1 | TRBV28 | NA | CATYRQGPYEQYF | TGTGCCACATACCGACAGGGTCCCTACGAGCAGTACTTC
TRBJ2-4 | TRBD2 | TRBV5-1 | few | CASSFGEGDIQYF | TGCGCCAGCAGCTTCGGGGAGGGTGACATTCAGTACTTC
TRBJ1-4 | NA | TRBV29-1 | many | CSAMEGGVEKLFF | TGCAGCGCTATGGAGGGGGGCGTTGAAAAACTGTTTTTT
TRBJ2-6 | NA | TRBV29-1 | many | CSVVGRGAGGANVLTF | TGCAGCGTTGTCGGGAGAGGGGCCGGTGGGGCCAACGTCCTGACTTTC
TRBJ1-5 | TRBD1 | TRBV18 | many | CASSLGQGSNQPQHF | TGTGCCAGCTCTCTCGGACAGGGCAGCAATCAGCCCCAGCATTTT
TRBJ2-7 | TRBD2 | TRBV25-1 | many | CASSEGGLASSYEQYF | TGTGCCAGCAGTGAGGGGGGACTAGCGTCCTCCTACGAGCAGTACTTC
TRBJ2-7 | NA | TRBV10-2 | many | CASSQAAIGGYEQYF | TGCGCCAGCAGTCAGGCAGCCATTGGGGGCTACGAGCAGTACTTC
TRBJ1-1 | NA | TRBV20-1 | few | CSARPEAFF | TGCAGTGCTAGGCCCGAAGCTTTCTTT
TRBJ1-5 | NA | TRBV20-1 | NA | CSAGGRDGSNQPQHF | TGCAGTGCCGGCGGCCGGGACGGAAGCAATCAGCCCCAGCATTTT
TRBJ2-5 | NA | TRBV20-1 | few | CSARSPPGETQYF | TGCAGTGCTAGATCGCCGCCCGGGGAGACCCAGTACTTC